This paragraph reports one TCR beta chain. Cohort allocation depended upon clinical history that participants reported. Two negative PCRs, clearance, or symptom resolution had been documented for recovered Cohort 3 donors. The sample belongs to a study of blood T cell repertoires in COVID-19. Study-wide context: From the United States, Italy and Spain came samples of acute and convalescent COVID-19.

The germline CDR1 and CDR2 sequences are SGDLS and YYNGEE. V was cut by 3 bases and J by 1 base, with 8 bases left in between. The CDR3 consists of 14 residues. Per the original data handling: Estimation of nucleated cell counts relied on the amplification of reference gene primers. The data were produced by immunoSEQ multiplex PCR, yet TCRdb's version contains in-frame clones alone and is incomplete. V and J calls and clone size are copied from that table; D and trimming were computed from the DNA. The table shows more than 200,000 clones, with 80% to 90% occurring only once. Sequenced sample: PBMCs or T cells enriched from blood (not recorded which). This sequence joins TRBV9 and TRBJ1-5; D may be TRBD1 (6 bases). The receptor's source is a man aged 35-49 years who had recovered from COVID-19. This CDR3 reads CASSGGQSNQPQHF. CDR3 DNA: TGTGCCAGCAGCGGAGGACAGAGCAATCAGCCCCAGCATTTT.